This entry features one TCR beta chain sequence. This entry belongs to a study of control samples from healthy donors and cancer patients. This CDR3 is built from 14 residues. CDR1 is LNHDA, CDR2 SQIVND, per germline (reference sequence). The J segment lost 5 bases and the V segment lost 6 bases, leaving 7 bases of the junction unmatched. TCRdb's copy holds only in-frame clones and misses some; the assay was immunoSEQ multiplex PCR. The table lists some 200,000 clones, 90% to 95% of them singletons. The source material was blood. This rearrangement joins TRBV19 to TRBJ2-5; 9 bases fit TRBD1. This sequence was found in a man younger than 30 in good health. The CDR3 sequence is CASRKDRGGETQYF. CDR3 nucleotides: TGTGCCAGTAGGAAGGACAGGGGTGGGGAGACCCAGTACTTC.